These 2 T cell receptor beta chains share one sample of origin, sequenced in a study of shared clonotypes between healthy human individuals. Method: immunoSEQ multiplex PCR; TCRdb's copy keeps in-frame clones and lacks some. The sample has under 2,500,000 clones, 90% to 97% seen once; the top ten hold about 0.13%. The sequencing sample was made of naive CD4+ T cells sorted from blood. Subset: CD45RA+ positively selected. The receptors derive from a man between 18 and 35 years old in good health.

This clone was seen just once. The J gene is TRBJ2-7, the V gene TRBV4-1; the D gene is possibly TRBD2 (6 bases). V dropped 1 base and J dropped 3 bases, with 10 bases sitting between them. The CDR3 has 14 amino acids. Germline V gene sequence: CDR1 MGHRA, CDR2 YSYEKL. For the CDR3, the DNA is TGCGCCAGCAGCCAAGGGACTACTTTCTACGAGCAGTACTTC. This encodes CASSQGTTFYEQYF.

The V gene is TRBV25-1, the J gene TRBJ2-2; D is unresolved. The CDR3 has 15 residues. Germline values: CDR1 MGHDK, CDR2 SYGVNS. Between the trimmed V and J ends, which lost 6 bases and 2 bases, there was a span of 13 bases. The CDR3 sequence is CASSSLQTNTGELFF. The DNA for the CDR3 is TGTGCCAGCAGCTCGTTACAGACTAACACCGGGGAGCTGTTTTTT.